This entry features one TCR beta chain sequence. The target antigen is unknown. The data were taken from a study of T cell responses to AZD1222 COVID-19 vaccine. Method: immunoSEQ multiplex PCR; TCRdb's copy keeps in-frame clones and lacks some. The data contain roughly 100,000 clones, roughly 82% of them singletons. The CDR3 runs to 16 residues. Germline loops: CDR1 MGHDK, CDR2 SYGVNS. The germline V and J ends were trimmed by 1 base and 2 bases, with 15 bases remaining between them. Study-wide results and limits: Unmutated regions of variants are reportedly targeted by nearly half of spike-specific TCRs. At baseline, just five to seven AZD1222 recipients tested seropositive. Donors skewed white British and female; clonal diversity was possibly underestimated.

The chain employs TRBV25-1 and TRBJ2-7; D gene uncertain. The receptor was isolated from an adult in good health. Sample: peripheral blood, taken on day 0 of AZD1222 vaccination. The CDR3 region has the DNA TGTGCCAGCAGTGAATTGGGCAGCGTCTCTACCTACGAGCAGTACTTC. It yields the protein CASSELGSVSTYEQYF.